Here is one T cell receptor (beta chain) with its context. The antigen is unknown. The entry originates in a study of beta chain features in type 1 diabetes. Across the whole study: Cell yields, gender and age were similar in healthy donors and patients.

The study, taken as a whole, reports: A moderate, significant TCRB CDR3 shortening appeared in type 1 diabetes across four CD4+ subsets.

TCRB transcripts that were expressed got sequenced, as all of the isolated RNA had been reverse transcribed. Method: immunoSEQ multiplex PCR; TCRdb's copy keeps in-frame clones and lacks some. Altogether more than 300,000 clones are present, about a tenth being singletons, with the ten largest covering roughly 0.99%. The sequence was obtained from a man younger than 45 with type 1 diabetes. Sequencing was carried out using central memory CD4+ T cells from blood.

The chain's CDR3 is CASSIDRDQSPLHF. Here the CDR3 DNA reads TGTGCCAGCAGCATCGACAGGGATCAATCACCCCTCCACTTT. This chain uses TRBV5-4 with TRBJ1-6; 7 positions agree with TRBD1. The germline gives CDR1 SGHNT, CDR2 YYREEE (reference sequence). V lost 4 bases and J lost 10; bases outside the gene matches: 8. The CDR3 consists of 14 residues.